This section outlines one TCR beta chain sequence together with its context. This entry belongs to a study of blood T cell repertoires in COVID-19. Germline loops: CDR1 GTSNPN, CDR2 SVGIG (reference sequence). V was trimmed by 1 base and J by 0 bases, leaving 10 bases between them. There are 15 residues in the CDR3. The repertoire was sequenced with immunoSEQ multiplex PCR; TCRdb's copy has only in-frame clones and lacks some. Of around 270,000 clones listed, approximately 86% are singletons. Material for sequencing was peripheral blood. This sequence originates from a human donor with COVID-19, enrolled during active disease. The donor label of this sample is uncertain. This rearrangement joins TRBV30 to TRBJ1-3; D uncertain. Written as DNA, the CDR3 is TGTGCCTGGAGTGAACAGAGTTACTCTGGAAACACCATATATTTT. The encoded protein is CAWSEQSYSGNTIYF.